This T cell receptor (beta chain) appears in the sequencing data of a study of T cell responses to AZD1222 COVID-19 vaccine (dated by TCRdb to 2020 to 2023). In terms of the full investigation: AZD1222 recipients given second doses at about 4 weeks or at about 12 weeks were pooled, since spike-specific TCR depth and breadth were not found to differ between the two schedules. A total of 233 trial participants underwent TCR sequencing, of whom about 200 received two doses of AZD1222 and 26 received two doses of the MenACWY control vaccine. Trial participants were enrolled by age into 18-55, 56-69 and 70-plus year subgroups, with 148, 28 and 57 TCR-sequenced participants respectively. Broad study findings and their caveats: Participants were mostly white British, with more females than males. The authors suggested clonal diversity may have been underestimated. Nearly half of unique spike-specific TCRs reportedly recognized epitopes outside regions mutated in the B.1.351 and B.1.1.7 variants. Because no day 14 peak-response samples were available, repertoires were characterized only after the peak T cell response. A significant rise in spike-specific TCR breadth and depth was observed after two AZD1222 doses relative to day 0 and relative to MenACWY recipients. The 56-69-year group was small, and its depth increase did not reach significance, likely because of low power. Vaccine-associated CD4 TCRs spanned the whole spike protein, with dominant responses in regions 160-218 and 743-854. Only six AZD1222 recipients were SARS-CoV-2 seropositive at baseline, limiting conclusions about previously exposed vaccinees.

The CDR3 has 11 amino acids, counting the end cysteine and phenylalanine. Left in the record is the CDR3 DNA by itself, 33 bases read in frame from the first base. Taken from the germline V gene, the CDR1 and CDR2 loops are SQVTM and ANQGSEA. The CDR3 regions of human TCRbeta chains were analyzed by immunosequencing. The source study handled its data this way. TCRs in the repertoires were matched against a reference library of SARS-CoV-2-specific TCRs that had been generated with the MIRA antigen-specificity platform. Breadth was defined as the fraction of unique TCRs that were SARS-CoV-2-associated, and depth was defined as the fraction of total T cells that were SARS-CoV-2-associated. Using the MIRA data, each spike-specific TCR was assigned both to the spike region to which the TCR was reactive and to a CD4 or CD8 class. Log10-transformed breadth and depth values were compared by one-way ANOVA with Sidak's multiple comparisons tests. The immuneACCESS repertoire file appears here via TCRdb, limited to in-frame rearrangements. These files lack a portion of the clones; in checked studies, under half of the deficit traces to unresolved V genes, and the cause of the others is not known. V and J calls and clone size are as listed in that table; D and trimming were resolved from the DNA. Here the sample has over 100,000 clones; 88% occur a single time. The top ten constitute approximately 9% of the sample.

In the case of this clone: This receptor's antigen is unknown. Per-base qualities were not stored, and no clone one base away is much larger.

The time point label for this specimen denotes: baseline before first vaccination. The vaccinee samples were drawn from two UK trials, COV001 and COV002, one of which was a single-blind randomized controlled phase 2/3 trial testing AZD1222 (ChAdOx1 nCoV-19) in healthy adults. For TCRbeta chain sequencing, PBMC samples from trial participants were taken at day 0 and at day 28 after the second dose. This specimen consisted of peripheral blood, obtained on day 0 of AZD1222 vaccination. The V and J genes are TRBV29-1 and TRBJ2-7; 7 central nucleotides agree with TRBD2. The TCR originated in an adult in good health. The CDR3 here reads CAAGVSYEQYF. Read as DNA, the sequence is TGCGCCGCGGGAGTATCCTACGAGCAGTACTTC.